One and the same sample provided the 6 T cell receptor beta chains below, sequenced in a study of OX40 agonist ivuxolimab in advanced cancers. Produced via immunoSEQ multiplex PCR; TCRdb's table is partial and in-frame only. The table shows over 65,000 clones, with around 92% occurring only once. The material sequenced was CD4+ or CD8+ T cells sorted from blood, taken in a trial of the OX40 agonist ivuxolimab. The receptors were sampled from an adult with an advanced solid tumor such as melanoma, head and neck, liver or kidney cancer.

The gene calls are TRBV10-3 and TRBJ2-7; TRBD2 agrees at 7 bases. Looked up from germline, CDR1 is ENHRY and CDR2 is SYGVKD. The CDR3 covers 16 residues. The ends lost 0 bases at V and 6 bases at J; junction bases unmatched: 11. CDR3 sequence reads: CAISESGSSGPLEQYF. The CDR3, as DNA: TGTGCCATCAGTGAGTCTGGGTCTAGCGGACCCCTCGAGCAGTACTTC.

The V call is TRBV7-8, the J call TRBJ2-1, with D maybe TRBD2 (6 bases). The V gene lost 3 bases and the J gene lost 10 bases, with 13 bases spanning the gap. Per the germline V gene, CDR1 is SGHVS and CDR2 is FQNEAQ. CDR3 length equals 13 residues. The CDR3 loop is CASSFGKGLEQFF. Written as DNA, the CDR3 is TGTGCCAGCAGCTTTGGAAAGGGACTCGAGCAGTTCTTC.

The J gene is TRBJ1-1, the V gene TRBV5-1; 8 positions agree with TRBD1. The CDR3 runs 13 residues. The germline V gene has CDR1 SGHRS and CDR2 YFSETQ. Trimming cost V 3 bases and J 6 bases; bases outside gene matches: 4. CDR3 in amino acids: CASSWGTGPEAFF. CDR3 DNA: TGCGCCAGCAGCTGGGGGACAGGCCCTGAAGCTTTCTTT.

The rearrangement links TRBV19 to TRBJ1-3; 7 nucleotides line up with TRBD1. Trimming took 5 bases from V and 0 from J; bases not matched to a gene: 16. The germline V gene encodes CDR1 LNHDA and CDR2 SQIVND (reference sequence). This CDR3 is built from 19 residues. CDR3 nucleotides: TGTGCCAGTAGTTTCAGACAGGGAGAGTATGGGGCCTCTGGAAACACCATATATTTT. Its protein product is CASSFRQGEYGASGNTIYF.

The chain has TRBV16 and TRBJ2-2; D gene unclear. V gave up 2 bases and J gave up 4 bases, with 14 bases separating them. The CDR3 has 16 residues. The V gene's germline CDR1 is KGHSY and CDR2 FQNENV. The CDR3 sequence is CASSQRRGVSTGELFF. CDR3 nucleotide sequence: TGTGCCAGCAGCCAACGCCGAGGAGTATCCACCGGGGAGCTGTTTTTT.

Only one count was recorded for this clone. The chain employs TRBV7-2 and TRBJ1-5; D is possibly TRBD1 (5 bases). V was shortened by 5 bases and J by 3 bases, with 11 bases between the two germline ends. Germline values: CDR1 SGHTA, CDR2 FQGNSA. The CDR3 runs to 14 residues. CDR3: CASSLIGVNQPQHF. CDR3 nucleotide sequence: TGTGCCAGCAGCCTAATAGGGGTCAATCAGCCCCAGCATTTT. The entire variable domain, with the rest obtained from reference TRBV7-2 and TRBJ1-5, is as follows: GAGVSQSPSNKVTEKGKDVELRCDPISGHTALYWYRQSLGQGLEFLIYFQGNSAPDKSGLPSDRFSAERTGGSVSTLTIQRTQQEDSAVYLCASSLIGVNQPQHFGDGTRLSIL.